This TCR beta chain was recovered during a study of T cells in narcolepsy. Study-level results: Autoreactive clonotypes reportedly recurred in blood of same and different patients, not controls. Same-patient CSF and blood CD4+ T cell clonotypes included HCRT-specific and TRIB2-specific autoreactive ones.

Trimming cost V 3 bases and J 0 bases, with 9 bases left between them. The CDR3 has 15 residues. Looked up from germline, CDR1 is MGHDK and CDR2 is SYGVNS. This clone has only one observation. As yet, its antigen is unknown. Libraries were prepared by immunoSEQ multiplex PCR; TCRdb keeps only in-frame clonotypes and omits some of them. This sample has 20,000 to 25,000 clones; approximately 85% occur once, and the top ten carry roughly 10%. The chain combines TRBV25-1 with TRBJ1-3; possibly TRBD1 for D (6 bases). Input material: memory (CD45RA-) CD4+ T cells from blood. The sequence was collected from a human donor in good health. The CDR3 here is CASSDTGSSGNTIYF. The CDR3 coding sequence is TGTGCCAGCAGTGATACAGGGTCCTCTGGAAACACCATATATTTT.